This entry is about one T cell receptor beta chain. The antigen remains undetermined. Germline lookup yields CDR1 MNHEY and CDR2 SVGAGI. V lost 2 bases, J lost 3 bases, and 15 bases lay in between. This CDR3 has 16 residues. Time point noted: cycle 4 day 1 (C4D1), after 6 weeks of nivolumab. Each and every patient relapsed after autologous stem cell transplantation, and patients got differing brentuximab vedotin exposure. Through magnetic negative selection, CD8+ T cells were separated from PBMCs that had been thawed. Complete response, partial response or progressive disease constituted the best responses recorded. Only in-frame clones appear in the TCRdb table, and some are missing; sequencing was by immunoSEQ multiplex PCR. This table has some 2,400 clones, under 65% appearing once. This record comes from a study of PD-1 blockade in classical Hodgkin lymphoma. Overall study findings and caveats: Before treatment, TCR diversity in newly diagnosed patients was reportedly lower than in healthy donors.

This sequence originates from a human donor with classical Hodgkin lymphoma. V and J are TRBV6-5 and TRBJ2-3, with D hard to call. The sequencing used CD8+ T cells from blood, collected before the fourth cycle of nivolumab. CDR3: CASSYADHRRTDTQYF. The CDR3 DNA sequence: TGTGCCAGCAGTTACGCGGACCACAGAAGGACAGATACGCAGTATTTT.